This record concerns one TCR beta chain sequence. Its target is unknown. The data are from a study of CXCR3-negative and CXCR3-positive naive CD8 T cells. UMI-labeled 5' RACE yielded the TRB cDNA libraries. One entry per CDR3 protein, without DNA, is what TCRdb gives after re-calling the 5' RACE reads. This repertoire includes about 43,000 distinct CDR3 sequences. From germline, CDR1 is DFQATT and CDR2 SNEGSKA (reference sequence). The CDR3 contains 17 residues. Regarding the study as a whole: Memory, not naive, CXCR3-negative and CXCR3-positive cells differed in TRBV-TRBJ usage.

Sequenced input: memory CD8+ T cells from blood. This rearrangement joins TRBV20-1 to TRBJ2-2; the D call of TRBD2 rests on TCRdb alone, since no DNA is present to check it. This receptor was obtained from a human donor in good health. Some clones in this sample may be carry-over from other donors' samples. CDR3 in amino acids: CSARDGQLAGNTGELFF.